This T cell receptor (beta chain) was documented in a study of blood T cell repertoires in COVID-19. The wider study: Samples of COVID-19 (acute and convalescent) were obtained from the United States, Italy and Spain. From T cells, B-cell-depleted T cells, or PBMCs came the material, which was cDNA or gDNA.

This CDR3 is 14 amino acids long. The germline V gene encodes CDR1 MNHEY and CDR2 SVGAGI. Trimming removed 7 bases from V and 9 bases from J, with 16 bases in between. In the original analysis: Quantification of nucleated cells was approximated via reference gene primer amplification. Profiling relied on immunoSEQ multiplex PCR, and the TCRdb table lists in-frame clones only, not all of them. V, J and clone size are taken as reported in that table, and D and trimming were inferred from the DNA itself. The table has 35,000 to 50,000 clones, about 86% seen once. This receptor was obtained from a woman aged 80 or over with acute or convalescent COVID-19. Material: peripheral blood. The chain is built from TRBV6-5 and TRBJ1-6; D gene ambiguous. This CDR3 reads CASTKSPNSSPLHF. The DNA of the CDR3 is TGTGCCAGCACCAAATCCCCAAATAGTTCACCCCTCCACTTT.